Presented here are 8 T cell receptor beta chains from one specimen sequenced in a study of response to subunit inactivated influenza vaccine. TCRdb re-derived calls from the RT-PCR reads in MiXCR, one entry per CDR3 protein. The sample gives over 400,000 distinct CDR3 sequences, 10% to 15% of which show up once; under 15% is in the top ten. This sample comprised PBMCs from blood, obtained around seven weeks after vaccination. All receptors come from a man aged 45-60 years who received an inactivated influenza vaccine.

The genes are TRBV7-2 and TRBJ2-5; TRBD1 aligns across 8 bases. The germline V gene has CDR1 SGHTA and CDR2 FQGNSA. The CDR3 loop spans 15 amino acids. Trimming at V came to 5 bases and at J to 1 base, leaving 6 bases not matched to a gene. This CDR3 reads CASSRQGKSQETQYF. The DNA for the CDR3 is TGTGCCAGCAGCCGACAGGGGAAGAGCCAAGAGACCCAGTACTTC. Full variable domain (remainder filled in from reference TRBV7-2 and TRBJ2-5): GAGVSQSPSNKVTEKGKDVELRCDPISGHTALYWYRQSLGQGLEFLIYFQGNSAPDKSGLPSDRFSAERTGGSVSTLTIQRTQQEDSAVYLCASSRQGKSQETQYFGPGTRLLVL.

At least ten counts were recorded for this clonotype. CDR3 loop: CASSYWDRDRNLYGYTF. CDR3 coding DNA: TGTGCCAGCAGTTACTGGGACCGGGACAGGAACCTCTATGGCTACACCTTC. V usage is TRBV6-5 and J usage is TRBJ1-2, with 8 positions matching TRBD1. Losses at the gene ends were 1 base for V and 4 bases for J; bases not matched to a gene: 11. The CDR3 totals 17 residues. CDR1 and CDR2 (germline): MNHEY, SVGAGI.

This clonotype was counted between two and nine times. CDR3 sequence: CASSLDRSHYEQYF. Written as DNA, the CDR3 is TGTGCCAGCAGCTTGGATCGGTCTCACTACGAGCAGTACTTC. The V and J genes are TRBV5-4 and TRBJ2-7, with D unresolved. Germline V gene lookup returns CDR1 SGHNT and CDR2 YYREEE (reference sequence). The CDR3 has 14 amino acids. Trimming stripped 0 bases from V and 3 bases from J, with 10 bases between.

This clonotype was picked up a small number of times. The rearrangement joins TRBV20-1 to TRBJ1-2, with D tentatively TRBD1 (6 bases). The CDR3 extends over 14 amino acids. Germline V gene lookup returns CDR1 DFQATT and CDR2 SNEGSKA (reference sequence). V lost 3 bases to trimming and J lost 4 bases, with 15 bases between them. The CDR3 spells CSASEQGSSYGYTF. In DNA, the CDR3 is TGCAGTGCTAGCGAACAGGGATCCTCCTATGGCTACACCTTC.

This clonotype was seen a handful of times. The DNA of the CDR3 is TGCGCCAGCAGCCCCTATAGTCCGCGGGAGAACTACGAGCAGTACTTC. Amino acid sequence: CASSPYSPRENYEQYF. The chain combines TRBV5-1 with TRBJ2-7; 7 positions match TRBD2. Germline V gene data show CDR1 as SGHRS and CDR2 as YFSETQ. The CDR3 runs 16 residues. After removal of 4 bases from V and 3 bases from J, the junction contained 13 bases not matched to a gene.

This clonotype was detected a few times. The chain uses TRBV29-1 and TRBJ1-2; 11 bases fit TRBD1. The CDR3 length is 12 residues. Trimming took 6 bases from V and 5 from J; bases not matched to a gene: 2. In germline, CDR1 is SQVTM, CDR2 ANQGSEA. For the CDR3, the DNA is TGCAGCGTCCGGGACAGGGGGTATGGCTACACCTTC. Protein: CSVRDRGYGYTF.

This clonotype has only a few counts. The V and J genes are TRBV4-2 and TRBJ1-1; D not resolved. The CDR3 totals 15 residues. Germline CDR1 and CDR2: LGHNA and YNFKEQ. With 1 base removed from V and 1 base from J, the gap between germline ends came to 10 bases. CDR3 region: CASSQGLGGNTEAFF. CDR3 DNA: TGTGCCAGCAGCCAAGGGCTAGGTGGGAACACTGAAGCTTTCTTT.

Ten or more counts support this clonotype. The chain has TRBV12-3 or TRBV12-4 and TRBJ2-1, with 8 bases aligning to TRBD2. V lost 2 bases to trimming and J lost 5 bases; unmatched junction nucleotides: 11. The CDR3 has 17 residues. The CDR3 region is CASSLPHRLAKDNEQFF. The DNA of the CDR3 is TGTGCCAGCAGTTTACCGCACAGACTAGCGAAAGACAATGAGCAGTTCTTC.